This T cell receptor beta chain was identified during a study of patients and donors after allogeneic stem cell transplantation. TCRdb independently ran MiXCR on the RT-PCR reads; one entry per CDR3 protein. The sample shows 390,000 or so distinct CDR3 sequences, roughly 16% of them seen only once. This TCR derives from a human donor who was either an allogeneic HSCT recipient or a stem cell or donor lymphocyte infusion donor (not recorded which). It is not recorded whose cells these are; they may come from a transplant donor. Sequenced material: blood, either unsorted or a sorted T cell fraction (not recorded which).

In DNA, the CDR3 is TGTGCCAGCAGTTTAGCGACCGGCAGCTCTGGAAACACCATATATTTT. This encodes CASSLATGSSGNTIYF. This sequence joins TRBV12-3 or TRBV12-4 and TRBJ1-3; D not certain. The V and J ends lost 0 bases and 0 bases respectively, with 9 bases between them. The CDR3 covers 16 residues.